The 32 T cell receptor beta chains presented below share a single source sample, sequenced in a study of T cells after yellow fever vaccination. TCRdb processed the 5' RACE reads anew with MiXCR; each CDR3 protein has one entry. The sample lists about 300,000 distinct CDR3 sequences, 7.5% to 9.5% occurring once. The sequencing used CD4+ T cells sorted from PBMCs, collected 5 days after the yellow fever booster vaccination. These TCRs come from a man between 18 and 35 years old who received the YFV17D yellow fever vaccine.

CDR3 residues: CASSPRTGATNEKLFF. The CDR3 DNA reads as TGTGCCAGCAGCCCGCGGACAGGGGCAACTAATGAAAAACTGTTTTTT. The gene calls are TRBV7-2 and TRBJ1-4, with TRBD1 matching over 9 bases. Unmatched junction bases numbered 4, after V lost 5 bases and J lost 0 bases. From germline, CDR1 is SGHTA and CDR2 FQGNSA. The CDR3 loop spans 16 amino acids.

This clonotype was recorded a few times. The J gene is TRBJ2-5, the V gene TRBV5-1; D is undetermined. Trimming stripped 3 bases from V and 1 base from J, with 13 bases between. CDR1 and CDR2 from the germline V gene are SGHRS and YFSETQ. This CDR3 has 15 amino acids. The CDR3 loop is CASSSNLGVQETQYF. The CDR3, as DNA: TGCGCCAGCAGCTCGAATCTGGGCGTCCAAGAGACCCAGTACTTC. The full variable domain, with the rest looked up from reference TRBV5-1 and TRBJ2-5, is KAGVTQTPRYLIKTRGQQVTLSCSPISGHRSVSWYQQTPGQGLQFLFEYFSETQRNKGNFPGRFSGRQFSNSRSEMNVSTLELGDSALYLCASSSNLGVQETQYFGPGTRLLVL.

The rearrangement links TRBV5-1 to TRBJ2-7; D may be TRBD1 (5 bases). V was pared by 5 bases and J by 5 bases, with 14 bases between. Germline V lookup: CDR1 SGHRS, CDR2 YFSETQ. CDR3 length: 13 amino acids. CDR3 amino acids: CASRNQGSDEQYF. The CDR3 DNA is TGCGCCAGCAGGAATCAGGGATCCGACGAGCAGTACTTC.

The sample holds a few counts of this clonotype. V is TRBV29-1 and J is TRBJ2-3; D is ambiguous. Germline V lookup: CDR1 SQVTM, CDR2 ANQGSEA. Between the trimmed V and J ends, which lost 7 bases and 0 bases, there was a span of 14 bases. This CDR3 contains 14 residues. The chain's CDR3 is CSADLFLSTDTQYF. The CDR3 DNA reads TGCAGCGCCGACCTTTTTCTAAGCACAGATACGCAGTATTTT.

This clonotype has just a few counts. V is TRBV7-2 and J is TRBJ2-3; D remains ambiguous. The CDR3 has 13 amino acids. With 7 bases removed from V and 3 bases from J, the gap between germline ends came to 11 bases. Germline assignment: CDR1 SGHTA and CDR2 FQGNSA. The CDR3 reads CASNPPGTDTQYF. CDR3 sequence (DNA): TGTGCCAGCAACCCCCCGGGTACAGATACGCAGTATTTT. The whole variable domain, remainder taken from reference TRBV7-2 and TRBJ2-3, is GAGVSQSPSNKVTEKGKDVELRCDPISGHTALYWYRQSLGQGLEFLIYFQGNSAPDKSGLPSDRFSAERTGGSVSTLTIQRTQQEDSAVYLCASNPPGTDTQYFGPGTRLTVL.

This clonotype was detected many times. The chain uses TRBV28 and TRBJ2-5, with 7 bases aligning to TRBD2. This CDR3 spans 14 amino acids. V lost 4 bases to trimming and J lost 5 bases; unmatched junction nucleotides: 7. Germline values: CDR1 MDHEN, CDR2 SYDVKM. CDR3 loop: CASSSPASGETQYF. Written as DNA, the CDR3 is TGTGCCAGCAGTTCCCCGGCTAGCGGTGAGACCCAGTACTTC. Complete variable domain (other parts from reference TRBV28 and TRBJ2-5): DVKVTQSSRYLVKRTGEKVFLECVQDMDHENMFWYRQDPGLGLRLIYFSYDVKMKEKGDIPEGYSVSREKKERFSLILESASTNQTSMYLCASSSPASGETQYFGPGTRLLVL.

V and J are TRBV7-8 and TRBJ2-7; D possibly corresponds to TRBD2 (7 bases). Germline V gene sequence: CDR1 SGHVS, CDR2 FQNEAQ. Deletions cut 1 base from V and 4 bases from J, with 20 bases between. This CDR3 spans 17 amino acids. The CDR3 DNA follows: TGTGCCAGCAGCTTAGGATGGGGGGGCACTTTGATGTACGAGCAGTACTTC. Translated: CASSLGWGGTLMYEQYF. The full variable domain, its missing parts supplied by reference TRBV7-8 and TRBJ2-7, is GAGVSQSPRYKVAKRGQDVALRCDPISGHVSLFWYQQALGQGPEFLTYFQNEAQLDKSGLPSDRFFAERPEGSVSTLKIQRTQQEDSAVYLCASSLGWGGTLMYEQYFGPGTRLTVT.

This clonotype was recorded a few times. The chain employs TRBV27 and TRBJ1-6; maybe TRBD1 (5 bases). Germline lookup yields CDR1 MNHEY and CDR2 SMNVEV (reference sequence). CDR3 length: 12 residues. The ends were cut back, 8 bases at V and 7 bases at J, with 9 bases in the middle. The CDR3 sequence: CASWDSNSPLHF. The CDR3 DNA reads as TGTGCCAGCTGGGACTCGAATTCACCCCTCCACTTT.

A few counts support this clonotype. V usage is TRBV18 and J usage is TRBJ2-5, with 7 positions matching TRBD2. Germline V gene lookup returns CDR1 KGHSH and CDR2 LQKENI. Germline trimming cut 0 bases from V and 5 bases from J; bases unmatched to any gene: 9. The CDR3 runs to 16 residues. CDR3 region: CASSPPGGAVRETQYF. The CDR3 DNA reads TGTGCCAGCTCACCACCGGGAGGGGCAGTGAGGGAGACCCAGTACTTC.

The V gene is TRBV5-1, the J gene TRBJ2-5; D may correspond to TRBD1 or TRBD2 (5 bases each). This CDR3 has 15 amino acids. The V end lost 4 bases, the J end lost 5 bases, and 18 bases lay between the germline ends. Germline values: CDR1 SGHRS, CDR2 YFSETQ. The CDR3 nucleotides read TGCGCCAGCAGCCCTCTCCCGGGGCTGGTGGAGACCCAGTACTTC. Its protein is CASSPLPGLVETQYF.

This clonotype was seen repeatedly, ten times or more. The chain is built from TRBV28 and TRBJ2-7, with D unresolved. Trimming left V 4 bases short and J 6 bases short, with 16 bases between. Germline V gene lookup returns CDR1 MDHEN and CDR2 SYDVKM. The CDR3 extends over 14 amino acids. The CDR3 nucleotides read TGTGCCAGCAGTTCTCACCCTCAGCCGGGCGAGCAGTACGTC. Translation: CASSSHPQPGEQYV.

V gene TRBV5-1 combines with J gene TRBJ1-3; D is undetermined. Germline assignment: CDR1 SGHRS and CDR2 YFSETQ. CDR3 length: 15 residues. V was trimmed by 1 base and J by 4 bases, leaving 12 bases between them. The CDR3 sequence is CASSLSFRTGNTIYF. CDR3 nucleotide sequence: TGCGCCAGCAGCTTGTCGTTCCGCACGGGAAACACCATATATTTT.

This clonotype came up many times. The genes are TRBV4-3 and TRBJ1-6; unclear D gene. Germline CDR1 reads LGHNA; CDR2 reads YSLEER. With 6 bases removed from V and 0 bases from J, the gap between germline ends came to 9 bases. The CDR3 is made up of 15 amino acids. CDR3 nucleotide sequence: TGCGCCAGCAGTCCCAGTCTCTCCTATAATTCACCCCTCCACTTT. Its protein product is CASSPSLSYNSPLHF.

The V and J genes are TRBV6-1 and TRBJ1-1, with TRBD1 as a possible D gene (6 bases). From germline, CDR1 is MNHNS and CDR2 SASEGT. The V gene lost 6 bases and the J gene lost 5 bases, with 16 bases spanning the gap. The CDR3 consists of 14 residues. The CDR3 sequence is CASRGYNRVTEAFF. CDR3 coding DNA: TGTGCCAGCAGAGGATACAACAGGGTAACTGAAGCTTTCTTT.

This clonotype turned up a few times. The chain joins TRBV6-6 to TRBJ1-4; D is undetermined. The V gene's germline CDR1 is MNHNY and CDR2 SVGAGI (reference sequence). CDR3 length: 15 residues. Trimming stripped 8 bases from V and 0 bases from J, with 13 bases between. The CDR3 loop reads CASSGPLATNEKLFF. For the CDR3, the DNA is TGTGCCAGCTCGGGTCCCCTAGCAACTAATGAAAAACTGTTTTTT.

This clonotype was picked up a small number of times. V gene TRBV4-1 combines with J gene TRBJ1-3; 7 bases agree with TRBD1. The CDR3 extends over 15 amino acids. The germline V gene has CDR1 MGHRA and CDR2 YSYEKL. With V trimmed by 1 base and J by 4 bases, 4 bases remained unmatched. CDR3 nucleotides: TGCGCCAGCAGCCAAGCAGGGGGAGGCGGAAACACCATATATTTT. Translated: CASSQAGGGGNTIYF.

This clonotype has only a few counts. The chain recombines TRBV20-1 with TRBJ2-7; D might be TRBD1 or TRBD2, each matching 6 bases. The CDR3 extends over 13 amino acids. The germline CDR1 and CDR2 sequences are DFQATT and SNEGSKA (reference sequence). Between the trimmed V and J ends, which lost 6 bases and 3 bases, there was a span of 15 bases. The CDR3 reads CSAPGAGSYEQYF. DNA of the CDR3: TGCAGTGCCCCGGGGGCCGGTAGCTACGAGCAGTACTTC.

This clonotype has more than one count but fewer than ten. The CDR3 sequence: CASSLLDRSSGYTF. In DNA form, the CDR3 reads TGTGCCAGCAGTTTATTGGACAGGTCGAGTGGCTACACCTTC. This rearrangement joins TRBV12-3 or TRBV12-4 to TRBJ1-2; 7 bases are shared with TRBD1. The ends lost 2 bases at V and 7 bases at J; junction bases unmatched: 7. CDR3 length: 14 amino acids.

This clonotype was found a few times. The chain recombines TRBV5-1 with TRBJ1-6; D gene uncertain. CDR1 and CDR2 from the germline V gene are SGHRS and YFSETQ. Trimming removed 0 bases at V and 3 bases at J, with 13 bases between. This CDR3 comprises 17 residues. CDR3 sequence (DNA): TGCGCCAGCAGCTTGGGGTCACCCCTGGGCTATAATTCACCCCTCCACTTT. Translation gives CASSLGSPLGYNSPLHF.

The chain employs TRBV11-2 and TRBJ2-6, with unresolved D. The CDR3 runs to 15 residues. V lost 5 bases and J lost 4, with 12 bases in between. CDR1 is SGHAT, CDR2 FQNNGV, per germline. CDR3 protein: CASSPLGVGANVLTF. The CDR3 region has the DNA TGTGCCAGCAGCCCCCTTGGGGTAGGGGCCAACGTCCTGACTTTC.

This clonotype was seen a handful of times. This chain's CDR3 is CASRLSVTGTNEKLFF. The CDR3 nucleotides read TGTGCCAGCCGCCTTTCCGTGACAGGGACTAATGAAAAACTGTTTTTT. This chain uses TRBV27 with TRBJ1-4; 7 nucleotides match TRBD1. The CDR3 consists of 16 residues. Trimming removed 8 bases from V and 2 bases from J; junction bases left unmatched: 11. Germline V gene sequence: CDR1 MNHEY, CDR2 SMNVEV (reference sequence).

The chain has TRBV10-1 and TRBJ1-5; D is undetermined. CDR3 length: 13 residues. With 2 bases removed from V and 7 bases from J, the gap between germline ends came to 9 bases. Per germline, CDR1 WNHNN and CDR2 SYGVQD (reference sequence). The CDR3 sequence: CASSETRGQPQHF. Written as DNA, the CDR3 is TGCGCCAGCAGTGAGACTCGCGGCCAGCCCCAGCATTTT.

The chain employs TRBV20-1 and TRBJ2-1; 7 bases are shared with TRBD2. V trimming: 0 bases; J trimming: 8 bases; junction bases outside the gene matches: 10. The CDR3 runs 15 residues. The germline V gene has CDR1 DFQATT and CDR2 SNEGSKA (reference sequence). CDR3 in amino acids: CSARDPRTRQDEQFF. The CDR3 DNA follows: TGCAGTGCTAGAGACCCCCGGACTAGGCAGGATGAGCAGTTCTTC.

This chain joins TRBV6-1 and TRBJ2-7, with 10 bases identical to TRBD2. The V gene end was trimmed by 4 bases and the J gene end by 4 bases; junction bases not matched to a gene: 4. The CDR3 contains 14 residues. Germline V gene lookup returns CDR1 MNHNS and CDR2 SASEGT. CDR3 loop: CASSVLAGEYEQYV. The DNA of the CDR3 is TGTGCCAGCAGTGTTCTAGCGGGGGAGTACGAGCAGTACGTC.

At least ten counts were recorded for this clonotype. One junction end does not reproduce the germline sequence, and a read error may be involved. The rearrangement links TRBV9 to TRBJ1-3; 8 nucleotides line up with TRBD1. CDR3 size: 17 residues. The germline CDR1 and CDR2 sequences are SGDLS and YYNGEE. The chain's CDR3 is CASSPSGTGGFGITIYF. The DNA of the CDR3 is TGTGCCAGCAGCCCCTCCGGGACAGGAGGTTTTGGAATCACCATATATTTT. The whole variable domain, remainder taken from reference TRBV9 and TRBJ1-3, is DSGVTQTPKHLITATGQRVTLRCSPRSGDLSVYWYQQSLDQGLQFLIQYYNGEERAKGNILERFSAQQFPDLHSELNLSSLELGDSALYFCASSPSGTGGFGITIYFGEGSWLTVV.

The gene calls are TRBV5-1 and TRBJ1-2; D is unresolved. The length of the CDR3 is 13 residues. V lost 0 bases to trimming and J lost 6 bases, with 9 bases between them. Germline loops: CDR1 SGHRS, CDR2 YFSETQ. The CDR3 DNA is TGCGCCAGCAGCTTGGTGGGGAGTGATGGCTACACCTTC. This sequence encodes CASSLVGSDGYTF.

V is TRBV12-3 or TRBV12-4 and J is TRBJ2-7; D not certain. The CDR3 is made up of 12 amino acids. Trimming removed 6 bases from V and 3 bases from J, with 9 bases in between. In nucleotides, the CDR3 is TGTGCCAGCAGACCCCCAGGCTACGAGCAGTACTTC. The encoded protein is CASRPPGYEQYF.

The chain uses TRBV7-2 and TRBJ1-4; 7 bases match TRBD1. The CDR3 contains 15 residues. With V trimmed by 5 bases and J by 5 bases, 8 bases remained unmatched. Germline CDR1 is SGHTA and CDR2 is FQGNSA. The CDR3 nucleotides read TGTGCCAGCAGCCCCAGACAGGGTTGGAATGAAAAACTGTTTTTT. Its protein product is CASSPRQGWNEKLFF.

The V gene is TRBV5-1, the J gene TRBJ2-1; 8 bases are a match to TRBD1. Germline V gives CDR1 SGHRS, CDR2 YFSETQ. The CDR3 spans 13 residues. V was clipped by 5 bases and J by 7 bases; unmatched bases: 5. CDR3 loop: CASRTGEWNEQFF. The CDR3 bases are TGCGCCAGCAGGACAGGGGAGTGGAATGAGCAGTTCTTC.

This clonotype was observed a handful of times. Written as DNA, the CDR3 is TGTGCCAGCAGCCGAGGGATTTTTAATGAAAAACTGTTTTTT. This encodes CASSRGIFNEKLFF. The chain carries TRBV28 and TRBJ1-4; D is undetermined. Trimming removed 6 bases at V and 4 bases at J, with 12 bases between. The CDR3 sequence is 14 residues long. The germline CDR1 and CDR2 sequences are MDHEN and SYDVKM.

This clonotype was seen ten or more times. This chain joins TRBV9 and TRBJ2-3; D not resolved. V was shortened by 5 bases and J by 6 bases, with 7 bases between the two germline ends. The CDR3 sequence is 11 residues long. CDR1 and CDR2 from the germline V gene are SGDLS and YYNGEE. Here the CDR3 reads CASSVADTQYF. CDR3 nucleotide sequence: TGTGCCAGCAGTGTTGCGGATACGCAGTATTTT.

This clonotype was recorded many times. The rearrangement uses TRBV7-2 and TRBJ2-5, with TRBD2 matching over 9 bases. CDR3 length: 14 residues. The ends lost 3 bases at V and 5 bases at J; junction bases unmatched: 4. Germline V gene data show CDR1 as SGHTA and CDR2 as FQGNSA. The DNA of the CDR3 is TGTGCCAGCAGCTTGGCGGGGGGGTGGGAGACCCAGTACTTC. It is translated as CASSLAGGWETQYF.